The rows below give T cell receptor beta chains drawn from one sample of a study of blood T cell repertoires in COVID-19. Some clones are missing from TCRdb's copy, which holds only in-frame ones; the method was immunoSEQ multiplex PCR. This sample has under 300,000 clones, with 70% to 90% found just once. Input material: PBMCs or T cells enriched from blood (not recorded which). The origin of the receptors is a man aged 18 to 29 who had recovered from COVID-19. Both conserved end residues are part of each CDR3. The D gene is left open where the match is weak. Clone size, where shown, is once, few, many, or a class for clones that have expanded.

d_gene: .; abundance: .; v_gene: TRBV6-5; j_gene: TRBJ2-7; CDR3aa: CASSYSLQGTYEQYF; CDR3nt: TGTGCCAGCAGTTACTCATTACAGGGCACCTACGAGCAGTACTTC
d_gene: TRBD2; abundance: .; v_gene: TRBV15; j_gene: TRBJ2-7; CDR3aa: CATSTEPGASGRSTEQYF; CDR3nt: TGTGCCACCAGCACAGAGCCGGGGGCTAGCGGGAGGTCGACCGAGCAGTACTTC
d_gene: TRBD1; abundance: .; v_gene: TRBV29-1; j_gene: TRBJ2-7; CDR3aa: CSVEEWGTATYEQYF; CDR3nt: TGCAGCGTTGAAGAGTGGGGGACAGCTACCTACGAGCAGTACTTC
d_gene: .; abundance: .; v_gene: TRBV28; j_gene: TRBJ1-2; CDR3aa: CASSLYQGLSGYTF; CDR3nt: TGTGCCAGCAGTTTATATCAGGGATTGAGTGGCTACACCTTC
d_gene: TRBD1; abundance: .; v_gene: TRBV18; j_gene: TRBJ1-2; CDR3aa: CASSRDRNYGYTF; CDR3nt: TGTGCCAGCTCACGGGACAGGAACTATGGCTACACCTTC
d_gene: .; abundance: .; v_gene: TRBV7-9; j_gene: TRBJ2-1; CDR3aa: CASSLAPGTTYNEQFF; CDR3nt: TGTGCCAGCAGCTTAGCCCCCGGGACAACCTACAATGAGCAGTTCTTC
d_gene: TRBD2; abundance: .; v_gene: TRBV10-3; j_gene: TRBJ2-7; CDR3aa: CAASDGSGEVEQYF; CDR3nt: TGTGCCGCCTCCGATGGTAGCGGGGAAGTTGAGCAGTACTTC
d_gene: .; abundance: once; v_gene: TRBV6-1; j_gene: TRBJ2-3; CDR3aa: CASSVGASPGTDTQYF; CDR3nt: TGTGCCAGCAGTGTAGGGGCCAGCCCAGGCACAGATACGCAGTATTTT
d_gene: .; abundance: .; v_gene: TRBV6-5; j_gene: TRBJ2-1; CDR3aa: CASKRSPSYEQFF; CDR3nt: TGTGCCAGCAAGCGGTCCCCGAGCTATGAGCAGTTCTTC
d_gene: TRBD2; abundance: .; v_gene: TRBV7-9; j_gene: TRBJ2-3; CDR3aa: CASRFSSGSTTDTQYF; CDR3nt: TGTGCCAGCAGGTTCTCTAGCGGGAGTACAACAGATACGCAGTATTTT
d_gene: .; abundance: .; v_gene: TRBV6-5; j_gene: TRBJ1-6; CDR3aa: CASKGGGWGSPLHF; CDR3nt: TGTGCCAGCAAGGGAGGCGGATGGGGTTCACCCCTCCACTTT
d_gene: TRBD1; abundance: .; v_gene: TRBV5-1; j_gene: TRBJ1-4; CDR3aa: CASSLRTGDEKLFF; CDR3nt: TGCGCCAGCAGCTTGCGGACAGGGGATGAAAAACTGTTTTTT
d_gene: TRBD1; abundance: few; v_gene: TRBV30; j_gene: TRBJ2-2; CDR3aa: CASLLRQGPNTGELFF; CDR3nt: TGTGCCTCACTACTCCGACAGGGGCCGAACACCGGGGAGCTGTTTTTT
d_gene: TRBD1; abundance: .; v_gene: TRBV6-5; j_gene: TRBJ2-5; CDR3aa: CASLNPGQPQETQYF; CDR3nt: TGTGCCAGCCTAAACCCGGGACAGCCTCAAGAGACCCAGTACTTC
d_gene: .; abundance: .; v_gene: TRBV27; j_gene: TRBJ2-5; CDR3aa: CASSATGPRETQYF; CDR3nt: TGTGCCAGCAGTGCGACAGGCCCCCGGGAGACCCAGTACTTC
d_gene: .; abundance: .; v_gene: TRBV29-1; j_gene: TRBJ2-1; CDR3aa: CSVERGGVYEQFF; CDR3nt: TGCAGCGTTGAAAGAGGGGGGGTTTATGAGCAGTTCTTC
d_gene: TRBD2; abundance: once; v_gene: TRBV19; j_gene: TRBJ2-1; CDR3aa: CASSVGTTYNEQFF; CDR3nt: TGTGCCAGTAGTGTCGGGACTACATACAATGAGCAGTTCTTC
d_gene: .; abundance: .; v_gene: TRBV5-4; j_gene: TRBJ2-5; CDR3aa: CASSDSPNGETQYF; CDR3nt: TGTGCCAGCAGCGATTCACCTAACGGGGAGACCCAGTACTTC
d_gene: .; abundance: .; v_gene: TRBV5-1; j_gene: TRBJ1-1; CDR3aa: CASSFTGDTEAFF; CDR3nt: TGCGCCAGCAGCTTCACGGGGGACACTGAAGCTTTCTTT
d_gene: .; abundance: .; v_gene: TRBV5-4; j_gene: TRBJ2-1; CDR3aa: CASSLEASSGEQFF; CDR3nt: TGTGCCAGCAGCTTGGAGGCTAGCTCGGGTGAGCAGTTCTTC
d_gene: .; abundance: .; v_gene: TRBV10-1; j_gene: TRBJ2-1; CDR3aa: CASSFGGEQFF; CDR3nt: TGCGCCAGCAGTTTTGGAGGTGAGCAGTTCTTC
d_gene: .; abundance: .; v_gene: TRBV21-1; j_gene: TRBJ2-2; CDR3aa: CASSKALKGVGELFF; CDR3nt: TGTGCCAGCAGCAAAGCGCTGAAAGGGGTCGGGGAGCTGTTTTTT
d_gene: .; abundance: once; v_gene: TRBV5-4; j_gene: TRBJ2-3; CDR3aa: CASSLSQSSSTDTQYF; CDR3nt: TGTGCCAGCAGCTTGTCACAGTCCTCTAGCACAGATACGCAGTATTTT
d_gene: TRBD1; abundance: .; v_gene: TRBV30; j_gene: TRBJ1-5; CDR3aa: CAWSRTGGQPQHF; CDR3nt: TGTGCCTGGAGTAGGACAGGCGGACAGCCCCAGCATTTT
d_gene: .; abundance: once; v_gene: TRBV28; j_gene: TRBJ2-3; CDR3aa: CASSQDSGDTQYF; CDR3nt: TGTGCCAGCAGTCAGGACTCGGGGGATACGCAGTATTTT
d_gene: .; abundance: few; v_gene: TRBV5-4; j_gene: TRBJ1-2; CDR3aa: CASSLAGGEGYGYTF; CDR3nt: TGTGCCAGCAGCTTGGCCGGTGGAGAGGGCTATGGCTACACCTTC
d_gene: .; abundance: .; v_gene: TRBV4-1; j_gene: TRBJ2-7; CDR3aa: CASSQGGGFHEQYF; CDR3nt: TGCGCCAGCAGCCAAGGCGGAGGGTTCCACGAGCAGTACTTC
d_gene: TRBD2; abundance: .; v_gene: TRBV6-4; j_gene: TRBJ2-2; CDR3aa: CASSDGRATGELFF; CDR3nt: TGTGCCAGCAGTGACGGGAGGGCCACCGGGGAGCTGTTTTTT
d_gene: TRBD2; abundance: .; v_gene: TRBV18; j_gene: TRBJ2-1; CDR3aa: CASSPPFSGIYNEQFF; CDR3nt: TGTGCCAGCTCACCACCGTTTAGCGGGATTTACAATGAGCAGTTCTTC
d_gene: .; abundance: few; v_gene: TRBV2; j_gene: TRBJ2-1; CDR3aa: CASSAGQPGGNEQFF; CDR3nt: TGTGCCAGCAGTGCAGGACAGCCCGGTGGCAATGAGCAGTTCTTC
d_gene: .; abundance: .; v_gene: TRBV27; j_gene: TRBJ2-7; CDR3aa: CASSLGGNSYEQYF; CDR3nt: TGTGCCAGCAGTTTAGGCGGTAACTCCTACGAGCAGTACTTC
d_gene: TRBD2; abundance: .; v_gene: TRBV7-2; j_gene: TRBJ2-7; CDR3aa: CASSLVASGSGGEQYF; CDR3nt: TGTGCCAGCAGCTTAGTAGCTAGCGGGAGCGGGGGCGAGCAGTACTTC
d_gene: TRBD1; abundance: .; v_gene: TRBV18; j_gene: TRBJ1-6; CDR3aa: CASSPYGQGESSPLHF; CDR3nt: TGTGCCAGCTCACCTTACGGACAGGGTGAGAGTTCACCCCTCCACTTT
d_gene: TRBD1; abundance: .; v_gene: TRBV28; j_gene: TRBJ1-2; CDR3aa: CASRGSGQGRYGYTF; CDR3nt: TGTGCCAGCAGGGGGTCCGGACAGGGACGCTATGGCTACACCTTC
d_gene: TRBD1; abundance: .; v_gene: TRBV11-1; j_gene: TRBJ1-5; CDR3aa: CASSPGTGSNQPQHF; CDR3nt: TGTGCCAGCAGCCCCGGGACAGGGAGCAATCAGCCCCAGCATTTT
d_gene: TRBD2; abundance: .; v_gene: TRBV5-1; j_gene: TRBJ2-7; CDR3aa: CASTPTSGRITSYEQYF; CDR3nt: TGCGCCAGCACCCCAACTAGCGGGAGGATCACTTCCTACGAGCAGTACTTC
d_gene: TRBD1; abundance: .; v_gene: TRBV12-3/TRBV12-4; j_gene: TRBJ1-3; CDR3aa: CASSSARQGRNF; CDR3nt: TGTGCCAGCAGTTCCGCCCGACAGGGCCGAAATTTT
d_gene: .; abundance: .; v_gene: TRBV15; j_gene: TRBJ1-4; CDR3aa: CATSRRQTRVEKLFF; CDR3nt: TGTGCCACCAGCAGAAGACAGACTAGAGTTGAAAAACTGTTTTTT
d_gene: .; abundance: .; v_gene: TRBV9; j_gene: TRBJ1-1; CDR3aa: CASSVMGGLGMNTEAFF; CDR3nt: TGTGCCAGCAGCGTAATGGGGGGGCTTGGGATGAACACTGAAGCTTTCTTT